The 5 T cell receptor beta chains below were found in one sample sequenced in a study of T and B cells in COVID-19 patients. Multiplex PCR with BIOMED2 TRB-A/B primer pools amplified TRB rearrangements. MiXCR, run by TCRdb on the multiplex PCR reads, gives a single entry per CDR3 protein. In the table there are under 6,000 distinct CDR3 sequences, about 24% of which are singletons. Blood genomic DNA input for TRB amplification was 250-500 ng. Sequencing was performed on blood. The receptors stem from a human donor with active COVID-19.

The chain couples TRBV20-1 to TRBJ1-1, with a tentative D call TRBD1 (5 bases). With 6 bases removed from V and 4 bases from J, the gap between germline ends came to 18 bases. From germline, CDR1 is DFQATT and CDR2 SNEGSKA (reference sequence). The CDR3 contains 14 residues. CDR3 DNA sequence: TGCAGTGCCTCCTCTCCAGGGAGAACCACTGAAGCTTTCTTT. It codes for CSASSPGRTTEAFF.

This clonotype is categorized as medium-sized. The genes are TRBV6-1 and TRBJ2-7; D remains unclear. CDR1 and CDR2 from the germline V gene are MNHNS and SASEGT. Trimming took 0 bases from V and 4 from J, leaving 7 bases between them. CDR3 length: 13 residues. The CDR3: CASSEAALYEQYF. DNA for the CDR3: TGTGCCAGCAGTGAAGCGGCGTTATACGAGCAGTACTTC.

Judged by abundance, this clonotype is medium-sized (0.01 to 0.1%). The chain carries TRBV5-5 and TRBJ2-1; no clear D gene. Trimming took 10 bases from V and 8 from J, leaving 16 bases between them. There are 12 residues in the CDR3. From germline, CDR1 is SGHKS and CDR2 YYEKEE (reference sequence). This CDR3 reads CASRQFTDEQFF. CDR3 bases: TGTGCCTCCCGCCAGTTCACCGATGAGCAGTTCTTC.

This chain links TRBV28 with TRBJ1-5; the D is unclear. This CDR3 comprises 12 residues. Germline CDR1 and CDR2: MDHEN and SYDVKM. V was clipped by 6 bases and J by 0 bases, with 3 bases between them. CDR3 in amino acids: CASRSSNQPQHF. The CDR3 nucleotides are TGTGCCAGCAGATCTAGCAATCAGCCCCAGCATTTT.

The chain has TRBV28 and TRBJ2-7; 7 nucleotides align to TRBD1. The ends lost 7 bases at V and 0 bases at J; junction bases unmatched: 6. Germline CDR1 reads MDHEN; CDR2 reads SYDVKM. This CDR3 comprises 14 residues. This CDR3 is CASTSGQVSYEQYF. CDR3 DNA: TGTGCCAGCACCTCCGGACAGGTCTCCTACGAGCAGTACTTC.